This is a list of T cell receptor beta chains from one sample in a study of somatic mutations in cytotoxic T cells in rheumatoid arthritis. Only in-frame clones appear in the TCRdb table, and some are missing; sequencing was by immunoSEQ multiplex PCR. The table has some 20,000 clones, over 70% seen once; the top ten hold 21%. Specimen: CD8+ T cells sorted from blood. The origin of the receptors is a woman aged 60-75 years in good health. The CDR3 runs from the conserved cysteine through the conserved F or W. D genes are given only for firm matches. Only part of the rows carry a size: once, few, many, or a class if the clone is expanded.

j_call clone_size v_call d_call cdr3_nt cdr3_aa
TRBJ1-5 - TRBV6-6 - TGTGCCAGCAGTTACTCGGTGTCGGGGGCCAATCAGCCCCAGCATTTT CASSYSVSGANQPQHF
TRBJ2-7 - TRBV6-1 TRBD1 TGTGCCAGCAGTGAAATTATGGGACAGGGATTATACGAGCAGTACTTC CASSEIMGQGLYEQYF
TRBJ2-3 once TRBV7-2 TRBD1 TGTGCCAGCAGCTCAACAGGGGGCTCTTCAGATACGCAGTATTTT CASSSTGGSSDTQYF
TRBJ1-4 - TRBV9 - TGTGCCAGCAGCGTCGGGCAGGGATTCGAAAAACTGTTTTTT CASSVGQGFEKLFF
TRBJ2-7 - TRBV19 TRBD1 TGTGCCAGTAGTATAAGGGGGACAGGGTTCCTCGAGCAGTACTTC CASSIRGTGFLEQYF
TRBJ2-7 - TRBV30 - TGTGCCCAGAAAGCCCGGAGCTCCTACGAGCAGTACTTC CAQKARSSYEQYF
TRBJ1-1 - TRBV7-9 - TGTGCCAGCAGCCTTACAGAGGGCACTGAAGCTTTCTTT CASSLTEGTEAFF
TRBJ1-2 - TRBV19 - TGTGCCAGTAGTACCCGGGAGGGCATTAATGGCTACACCTTC CASSTREGINGYTF
TRBJ2-7 once TRBV11-1 TRBD2 TGTGCCAGCAGCCGACATAGGGGAGGGCTCGGGACCTACGAGCAGTACTTC CASSRHRGGLGTYEQYF
TRBJ2-1 once TRBV5-6 - TGTGCCAGCAGCCCGGAGGGAGGAGCACAGTTCTTC CASSPEGGAQFF
TRBJ2-1 - TRBV27 TRBD1 TGTGCCAGCAGTCCGTGGACAGGGTCGACCAATGAGCAGTTCTTC CASSPWTGSTNEQFF
TRBJ2-3 once TRBV7-6 TRBD2 TGTGCCAGCAGCTGGGTCGACACCGGGACTAGCGGGGCCAGCACAGATACGCAGTATTTT CASSWVDTGTSGASTDTQYF
TRBJ2-7 - TRBV7-6 - TGTGCCAGCAGCTTAGAGGGGGGCAGGGCCTACGAGCAGTACTTC CASSLEGGRAYEQYF
TRBJ2-1 - TRBV15 TRBD1 TGTGCCACCAGCAGCCGGACAGGAGACAATGAGCAGTTCTTC CATSSRTGDNEQFF
TRBJ1-1 - TRBV5-5 TRBD1 TGTGCCAGCAGACCCGGGACAGGGGGAACTGAAGCTTTCTTT CASRPGTGGTEAFF
TRBJ1-2 - TRBV7-6 TRBD1 TGTGCCAGCAGCCCGGGACAGGGGGGCTTAACTAACTATGGCTACACCTTC CASSPGQGGLTNYGYTF
TRBJ2-1 - TRBV5-4 - TGTGCCAGCAGCTTGGACAGGGGAAGCGGGGTCAATGAGCAGTTCTTC CASSLDRGSGVNEQFF
TRBJ2-7 - TRBV15 - TGTGCCACCAGCAGCCCCGGTAGTCTAGGGGCGTACTTC CATSSPGSLGAYF
TRBJ2-5 - TRBV30 - TGTGCCTGGAGTGTACTGGGAAGTGAGGAGACCCAGTACTTC CAWSVLGSEETQYF
TRBJ2-1 - TRBV6-1 - TGTGCCAGCAGTGACGAACAGGGACCCTTAAGCTCCTACAATGAGCAGTTCTTC CASSDEQGPLSSYNEQFF
TRBJ2-7 once TRBV6-5 TRBD2 TGTGCCAGCAGTTACCGGGGGGGGGTTGGCTACGAGCAGTACTTC CASSYRGGVGYEQYF
TRBJ2-7 few TRBV7-9 - TGTGCCAGCAGCTTGGAGGGTCGGTGGGAGCAGTACTTC CASSLEGRWEQYF
TRBJ1-1 few TRBV2 - TGTGCCAGCAGAGGGAGGACTGAAGCTTTCTTT CASRGRTEAFF
TRBJ1-2 - TRBV9 - TGTGCCAGCAGGGGATCTGATGGCTACACCTTC CASRGSDGYTF
TRBJ2-7 - TRBV29-1 TRBD1 TGCAGCGTTGGGACAGGGGACAGCTCCTACGAGCAGTACTTC CSVGTGDSSYEQYF
TRBJ2-1 - TRBV29-1 - TGCAGCGTTGAAGACACCAGGAGCTCCTACAATGAGCAGTTCTTC CSVEDTRSSYNEQFF
TRBJ2-1 few TRBV19 - TGTGCCAGTAGTCTGGGGGGCTCCTACAATGAGCAGTTCTTC CASSLGGSYNEQFF
TRBJ2-1 - TRBV19 - TGTGCCAGTACCCCCCCGGGATGGGGCAATGAGCAGTTCTTC CASTPPGWGNEQFF
TRBJ2-3 - TRBV5-1 - TGCGCCAGCAGCTTGGTGGGAGGTCAGGGCACAGATACGCAGTATTTT CASSLVGGQGTDTQYF
TRBJ1-2 - TRBV7-2 TRBD1 TGTGCCAGCAGGGATCAGGACAGGGGAGACTATGGCTACACCTTC CASRDQDRGDYGYTF
TRBJ2-1 - TRBV6-4 TRBD2 TGTGCCAGCAGTGACTCGGCTAGCGGGGACTACAATGAGCAGTTCTTC CASSDSASGDYNEQFF
TRBJ2-1 - TRBV29-1 - TGCAGCGTTGGGGCAGGGCCAAACAATGAGCAGTTCTTC CSVGAGPNNEQFF
TRBJ2-7 - TRBV5-4 TRBD2 TGTGCCAGCACCAATAGCGGGGGGGGCGACGAGCAGTACTTC CASTNSGGGDEQYF
TRBJ2-1 - TRBV6-5 - TGTGCCAGCAGTCCCGAGGTGAGGGTGAGAAATGAGCAGTTCTTC CASSPEVRVRNEQFF
TRBJ2-7 - TRBV4-1 - TGCGCCAGCAGCCACACGGGATTCTACGAGCAGTACTTC CASSHTGFYEQYF
TRBJ2-7 - TRBV7-6 - TGTGCCAGCAGCACGACGGCCCAAGCGGACGAGCAGTACTTC CASSTTAQADEQYF
TRBJ2-5 - TRBV7-7 - TGTGCCAGCAGCTTAGGACTCTCGGAGACCCAGTACTTC CASSLGLSETQYF
TRBJ1-2 - TRBV19 - TGTGCCAGTAGTATAAGTACCTCCCATGGCTACACCTTC CASSISTSHGYTF
TRBJ1-1 few TRBV4-2 - TGTGCCAGCAGCCAAGCCCGAACAGGCGGCACTGAAGCTTTCTTT CASSQARTGGTEAFF
TRBJ1-2 - TRBV27 - TGTGCCAGCAGTTTAGGGGCAGGGGCTTCTCGGGGTGGCTACACCTTC CASSLGAGASRGGYTF